This TCR beta chain derives from a study of identifying expanded T cells in peripheral blood. General study findings and limits: Over approximately two and four weeks, about 15 and 19 clones changed, versus around 1.1 between replicates. Across healthy donors, higher total template counts meant significantly greater approximately two-week count variance.

Data came from immunoSEQ multiplex PCR; TCRdb stores just in-frame clones and leaves some out. Among more than 45,000 clones listed, over 85% were seen once. With respect to this clone: Its antigen is currently unknown.

No infections or other immune events were documented during collection. Per germline, CDR1 SGHDT and CDR2 YYEEEE. Trimming took off 4 bases at V and 7 bases at J, with 17 bases between the two ends. This CDR3 has 14 amino acids. Source material: blood. The source is a person between 18 and 75 years old in good health. The gene calls are TRBV5-6 and TRBJ1-1; possible D gene TRBD1, 6 bases. In DNA form, the CDR3 reads TGTGCCAGCAGCAGCGGACAGCAGCAGTATGAAGCTTTCTTT. It codes for CASSSGQQQYEAFF.